These T cell receptor beta chains were read from a single sample in a study of regulatory T cells in long-lasting Graves disease. TCRdb re-analysed the multiplex PCR reads in MiXCR, keeping a single row per CDR3 protein. The table records 380,000 or so distinct CDR3 sequences, around 15% of them present only once. The same data also went into a second study, on T cells in Graves' hyperthyroidism and ophthalmopathy.

The specimen comprised peripheral blood mononuclear cells (PBMCs), sampled at new diagnosis, from a patient treated with antithyroid drugs. These receptors were taken from a woman aged 18-29 years with Graves disease. The CDR3 runs from the conserved cysteine through the conserved F or W. Fields, in order: clone size, J gene, D gene, V gene, CDR3 protein, CDR3 DNA. The D gene is left open where the match is weak. Clone size is shown for a subset of rows, as once, few, many or a class of expanded clone.

- TRBJ2-3 TRBD2 TRBV12-5 CASVSAGGSGLDTQYF TGTGCTAGTGTATCAGCGGGAGGGTCCGGTTTGGATACGCAGTATTTT
many TRBJ2-7 - TRBV11-1 CASSLVPQGGYEQYF TGTGCCAGCAGCTTAGTCCCACAGGGAGGGTACGAGCAGTACTTC
many TRBJ1-2 TRBD1 TRBV7-3 CASSSQPTGGSGYTF TGTGCCAGCAGCTCTCAACCGACAGGGGGGTCTGGCTACACCTTC
many TRBJ2-1 TRBD2 TRBV20-1 CSASGGLAEGLNEQFF TGCAGTGCTAGCGGGGGACTAGCGGAAGGGCTTAATGAGCAGTTCTTC
many TRBJ2-7 TRBD2 TRBV27 CASSWASGSYEQYF TGTGCCAGCAGTTGGGCTAGCGGGAGTTACGAGCAGTACTTC
- TRBJ2-1 TRBD2 TRBV28 CASSSVSGRPYNEQFF TGTGCCAGCAGTTCCGTCAGCGGGAGGCCCTACAATGAGCAGTTCTTC
few TRBJ2-1 TRBD2 TRBV5-4 CASSPFGTRDNEQFF TGTGCCAGCAGCCCGTTCGGGACTAGAGACAATGAGCAGTTCTTC
many TRBJ2-5 TRBD2 TRBV2 CASSRNPGLAGPNQETQYF TGTGCCAGCAGTCGAAACCCGGGACTAGCGGGGCCAAACCAAGAGACCCAGTACTTC
many TRBJ1-1 - TRBV30 CAWSVYTTEAFF TGTGCCTGGAGTGTATATACCACTGAAGCTTTCTTT
few TRBJ1-1 - TRBV20-1 CSAALQPLKTEAFF TGCAGTGCTGCTTTACAGCCTCTGAAAACTGAAGCTTTCTTT
many TRBJ1-1 TRBD1 TRBV2 CASSVPTGRTEAFF TGTGCCAGCAGTGTTCCGACAGGGAGGACTGAAGCTTTCTTT
- TRBJ2-7 - TRBV7-9 CASSLTKPGVDLYEQYF TGTGCCAGCAGCTTAACTAAGCCGGGGGTCGACCTTTACGAGCAGTACTTC
- TRBJ2-7 - TRBV29-1 CSVGLGYEQYF TGCAGCGTTGGACTAGGCTACGAGCAGTACTTC
- TRBJ2-7 - TRBV15 CATSRAGGDRVGYEQYF TGTGCCACCAGCAGAGCGGGGGGGGACAGGGTAGGCTACGAGCAGTACTTC
many TRBJ2-3 - TRBV20-1 CRADTQYF TGCAGAGCAGATACGCAGTATTTT
many TRBJ2-5 - TRBV11-2 CASSFGSGETQYF TGTGCCAGCAGCTTTGGTTCCGGGGAGACCCAGTACTTC
many TRBJ2-1 TRBD2 TRBV5-1 CASSQSGTRDEQFF TGCGCCAGCAGCCAATCCGGGACTAGGGATGAGCAGTTCTTC
many TRBJ2-5 TRBD2 TRBV13 CASSFGLAGGPGETQYF TGTGCCAGCAGCTTCGGACTAGCGGGAGGGCCGGGGGAGACCCAGTACTTC
- TRBJ2-2 - TRBV7-9 CASSPTATGELFF TGTGCCAGCAGCCCTACGGCGACCGGGGAGCTGTTTTTT
- TRBJ2-1 TRBD2 TRBV20-1 CTPGGLAGTYEQFF TGCACCCCGGGGGGGCTAGCGGGAACCTACGAGCAGTTCTTC
- TRBJ2-3 TRBD1 TRBV7-2 CASSQAGGLSTDTQYF TGCGCCAGCAGCCAAGCAGGGGGCCTTAGCACAGATACGCAGTATTTT
few TRBJ2-1 - TRBV9 CASSPIRSSYNEQFF TGTGCCAGCAGCCCTATACGAAGCTCCTACAATGAGCAGTTCTTC